The subject of this entry is one T cell receptor (beta chain). No antigen is known for it. The V gene lost 6 bases and the J gene lost 3 bases, with 15 bases spanning the gap. Germline V gene lookup returns CDR1 DFQATT and CDR2 SNEGSKA (reference sequence). The CDR3 spans 13 residues. The sample comes from a study of vaccination and CD4 T cells after COVID-19. With the Oncomine TCR Beta short-read assay, DNA from cultured CD4+ T cells was sequenced. TCRdb analysed the PCR reads with MiXCR anew, one entry per CDR3 protein. The top ten clones hold over 9.5% of a sample with about 15,000 distinct CDR3 sequences, approximately 53% of them seen once. Indicated treatment: roughly ten-day PBMC culture with coronavirus spike peptide pools or control peptides (ViraFEST assay). Study-wide findings and caveats: The authors identified 304 of 307 vaccine-specific clones in convalescent patients as spike mono-reactive.

V usage is TRBV20-1 and J usage is TRBJ2-7; no clear D. Material: CD4+ T cells from blood, cultured in vitro, obtained before SARS-CoV-2 vaccination. This clonotype was obtained from a human donor who had recovered from COVID-19. The CDR3 loop reads CSADDKPDYEQYF. The CDR3 DNA reads as TGCAGTGCGGACGACAAGCCTGACTACGAGCAGTACTTC.